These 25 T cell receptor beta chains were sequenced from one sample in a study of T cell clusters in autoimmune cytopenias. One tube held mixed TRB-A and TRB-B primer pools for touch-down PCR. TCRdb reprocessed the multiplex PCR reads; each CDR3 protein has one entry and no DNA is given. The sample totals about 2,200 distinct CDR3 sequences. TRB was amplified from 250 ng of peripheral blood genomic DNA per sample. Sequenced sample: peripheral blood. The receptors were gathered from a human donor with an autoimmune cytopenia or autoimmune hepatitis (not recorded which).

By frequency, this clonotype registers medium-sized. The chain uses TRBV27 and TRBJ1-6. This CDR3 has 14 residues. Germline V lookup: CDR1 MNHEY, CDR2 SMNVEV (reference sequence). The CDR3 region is CASSLGNYNSPLHF.

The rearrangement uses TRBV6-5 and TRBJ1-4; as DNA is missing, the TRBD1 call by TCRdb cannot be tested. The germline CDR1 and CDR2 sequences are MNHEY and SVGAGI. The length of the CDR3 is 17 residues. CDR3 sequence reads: CASSYNQGVATNEKLFF.

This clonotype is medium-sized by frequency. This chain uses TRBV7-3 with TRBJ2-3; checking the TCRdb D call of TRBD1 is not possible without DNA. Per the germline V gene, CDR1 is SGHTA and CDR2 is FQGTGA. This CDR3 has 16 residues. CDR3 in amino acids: CASSAAGTGGADTQYF.

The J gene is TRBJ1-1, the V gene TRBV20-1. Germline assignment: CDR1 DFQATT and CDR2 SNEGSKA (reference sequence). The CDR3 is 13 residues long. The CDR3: CSARADKFTEAFF.

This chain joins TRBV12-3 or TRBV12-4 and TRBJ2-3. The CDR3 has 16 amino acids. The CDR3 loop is CASSSDTRASTDTQYF.

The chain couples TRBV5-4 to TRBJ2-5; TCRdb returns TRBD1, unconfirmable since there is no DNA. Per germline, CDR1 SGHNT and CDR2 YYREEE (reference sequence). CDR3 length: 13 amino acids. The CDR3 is CASSPRDAETQYF. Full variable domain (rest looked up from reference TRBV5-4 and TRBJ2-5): ETGVTQSPTHLIKTRGQQVTLRCSSQSGHNTVSWYQQALGQGPQFIFQYYREEENGRGNFPPRFSGLQFPNYSSELNVNALELDDSALYLCASSPRDAETQYFGPGTRLLVL.

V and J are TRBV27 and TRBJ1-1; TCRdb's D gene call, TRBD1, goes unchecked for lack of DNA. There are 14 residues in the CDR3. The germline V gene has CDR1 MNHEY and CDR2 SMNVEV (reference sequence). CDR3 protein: CASKRTGLNTEAFF.

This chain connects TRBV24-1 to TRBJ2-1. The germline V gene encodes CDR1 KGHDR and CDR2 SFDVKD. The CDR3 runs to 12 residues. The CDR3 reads CATSVNYNEQFF.

This CDR3 reads CASTKGTDYNEQFF. The chain carries TRBV11-2 and TRBJ2-1; with no DNA, the TCRdb D assignment of TRBD1 cannot be verified. The length of the CDR3 is 14 residues. The germline V gene encodes CDR1 SGHAT and CDR2 FQNNGV.

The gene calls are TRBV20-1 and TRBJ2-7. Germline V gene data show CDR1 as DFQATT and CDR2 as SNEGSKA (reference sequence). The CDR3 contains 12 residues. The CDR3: CSAREDSIEQYF.

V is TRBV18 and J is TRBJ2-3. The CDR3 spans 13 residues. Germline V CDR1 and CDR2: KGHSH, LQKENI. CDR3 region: CASPALATDTQYF.

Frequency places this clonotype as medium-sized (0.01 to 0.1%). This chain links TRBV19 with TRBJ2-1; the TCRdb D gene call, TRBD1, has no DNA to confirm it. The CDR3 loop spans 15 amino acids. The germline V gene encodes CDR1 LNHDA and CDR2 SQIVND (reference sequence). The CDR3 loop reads CASSLGQGPYNEQFF. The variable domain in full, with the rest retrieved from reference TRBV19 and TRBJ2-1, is DGGITQSPKYLFRKEGQNVTLSCEQNLNHDAMYWYRQDPGQGLRLIYYSQIVNDFQKGDIAEGYSVSREKKESFPLTVTSAQKNPTAFYLCASSLGQGPYNEQFFGPGTRLTVL.

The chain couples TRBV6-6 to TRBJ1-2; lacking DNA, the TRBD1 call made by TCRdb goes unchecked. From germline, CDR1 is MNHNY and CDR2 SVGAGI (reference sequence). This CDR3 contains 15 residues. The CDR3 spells CASRLSGTGSYGYTF.

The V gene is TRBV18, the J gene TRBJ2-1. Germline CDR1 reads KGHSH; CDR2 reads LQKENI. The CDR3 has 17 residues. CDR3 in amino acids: CASSPRGLSIREYEQFF.

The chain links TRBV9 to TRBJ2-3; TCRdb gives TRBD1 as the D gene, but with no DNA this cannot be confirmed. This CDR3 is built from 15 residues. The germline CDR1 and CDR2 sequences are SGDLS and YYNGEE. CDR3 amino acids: CASSQGRSFGDTQYF. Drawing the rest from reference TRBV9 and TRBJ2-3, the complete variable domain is DSGVTQTPKHLITATGQRVTLRCSPRSGDLSVYWYQQSLDQGLQFLIQYYNGEERAKGNILERFSAQQFPDLHSELNLSSLELGDSALYFCASSQGRSFGDTQYFGPGTRLTVL.

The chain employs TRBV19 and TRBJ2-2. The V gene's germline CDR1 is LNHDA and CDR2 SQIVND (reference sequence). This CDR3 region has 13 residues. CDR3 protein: CASSFLVSGELFF.

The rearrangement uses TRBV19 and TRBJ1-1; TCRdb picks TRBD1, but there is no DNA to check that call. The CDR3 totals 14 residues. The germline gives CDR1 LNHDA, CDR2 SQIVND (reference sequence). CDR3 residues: CASITGGLDTEAFF.

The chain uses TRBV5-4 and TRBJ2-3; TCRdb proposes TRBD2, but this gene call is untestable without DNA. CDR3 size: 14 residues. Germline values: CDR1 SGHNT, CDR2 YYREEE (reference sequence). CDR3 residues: CASSQRESTDTQYF.

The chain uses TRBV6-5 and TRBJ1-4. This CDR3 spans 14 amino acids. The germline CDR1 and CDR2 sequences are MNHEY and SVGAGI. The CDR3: CASSYGPDNEKLFF.

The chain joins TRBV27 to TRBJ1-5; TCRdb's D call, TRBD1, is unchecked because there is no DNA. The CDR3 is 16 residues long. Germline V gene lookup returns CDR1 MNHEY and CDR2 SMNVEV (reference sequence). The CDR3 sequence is CASALYGTGTNQPQHF.

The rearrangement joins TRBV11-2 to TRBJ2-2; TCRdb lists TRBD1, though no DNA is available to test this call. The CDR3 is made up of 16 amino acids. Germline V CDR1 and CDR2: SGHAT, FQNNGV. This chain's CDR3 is CASSLAGTANTGELFF.

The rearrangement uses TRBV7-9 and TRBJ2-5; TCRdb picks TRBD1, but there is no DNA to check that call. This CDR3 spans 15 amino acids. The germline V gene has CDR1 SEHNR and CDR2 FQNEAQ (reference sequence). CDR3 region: CASSSRDREQETQYF.

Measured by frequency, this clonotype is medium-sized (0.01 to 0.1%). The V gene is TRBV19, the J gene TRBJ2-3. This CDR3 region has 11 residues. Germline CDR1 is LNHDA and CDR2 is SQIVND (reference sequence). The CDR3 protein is CASTTADTQYF.

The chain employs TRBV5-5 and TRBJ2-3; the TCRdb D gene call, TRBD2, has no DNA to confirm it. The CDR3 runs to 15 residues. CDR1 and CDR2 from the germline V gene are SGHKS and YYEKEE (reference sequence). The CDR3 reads CASSLGSGTMDTQYF.

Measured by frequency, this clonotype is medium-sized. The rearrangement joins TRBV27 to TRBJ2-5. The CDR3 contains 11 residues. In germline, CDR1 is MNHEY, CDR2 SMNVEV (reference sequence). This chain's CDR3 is CASSFLETQYF.